Listed below are T cell receptor beta chains from one sample, sequenced in a study of T cell responses to AZD1222 COVID-19 vaccine. Only in-frame clones appear in the TCRdb table, and some are missing; sequencing was by immunoSEQ multiplex PCR. The sample has 150,000 to 200,000 clones, about 91% seen once. The sample consisted of peripheral blood, taken 28 days after the second AZD1222 dose. Receptors were obtained from an adult who received the AZD1222 COVID-19 vaccine. Each CDR3 is given with its conserved first and last residue. A D gene is named only where the DNA matches it firmly. Size is omitted from some rows. Given values are once, few, many or a class for expanded clones.

j_call v_call d_call cdr3_length clone_size cdr3_nt cdr3_aa
TRBJ1-6 TRBV5-8 . 13 . TGTGCCAGCAGCGGGAGGGGCAATTCACCCCTCCACTTT CASSGRGNSPLHF
TRBJ2-1 TRBV15 TRBD2 16 . TGTGCCACCAGCAGAGATGGCGCGGGGGGGCGGGATGAGCAGTTCTTC CATSRDGAGGRDEQFF
TRBJ1-3 TRBV5-6 TRBD1 17 few TGTGCCAGCAGCTTTAATTCATGGGACAGGGCTGGAAACACCATATATTTT CASSFNSWDRAGNTIYF
TRBJ2-2 TRBV28 . 13 . TGTGCCAGCAGCCGGGGGAGATGGGGGGAGCTGTTTTTT CASSRGRWGELFF
TRBJ1-2 TRBV19 . 13 . TGTGCCAGTAGCCTCCGAGACCCCTATGGCTACACCTTC CASSLRDPYGYTF
TRBJ1-2 TRBV5-4 . 17 few TGTGCCAGCAGCCCGGTAATGGACACGCTGAGGTTCTATGGCTACACCTTC CASSPVMDTLRFYGYTF
TRBJ2-5 TRBV5-1 . 14 . TGCGCCAGCAGCTTGGCCAAAACTGGAGAGACCCAGTACTTC CASSLAKTGETQYF
TRBJ2-5 TRBV6-2/TRBV6-3 . 13 . TGTGCCAGCAGTTACTCTTTGGGGGAGACCCAGTACTTC CASSYSLGETQYF
TRBJ1-1 TRBV25-1 . 12 . TGTGCCAGCAGTGATGTGGACACTGAAGCTTTCTTT CASSDVDTEAFF
TRBJ2-2 TRBV11-2 . 16 . TGTGCCAGCAGCTTTTCGAGCAGGGGGGAAACCGGGGAGCTGTTTTTT CASSFSSRGETGELFF
TRBJ1-2 TRBV10-3 . 17 once TGTGCCATCAGTGCCCCCGCTGTGGACACGACTAACTATGGCTACACCTTC CAISAPAVDTTNYGYTF
TRBJ2-7 TRBV30 . 12 . TGTGCCTGGGGTGGGGGCCCCTACGAGCAGTACTTC CAWGGGPYEQYF
TRBJ1-1 TRBV27 . 15 few TGTGCCAGCAGTTCCCCAACCACAGGGTGGACTGAAGCTTTCTTT CASSSPTTGWTEAFF
TRBJ2-5 TRBV19 TRBD2 16 . TGTGCCAGTAGAGGACTAGCGGGGAGAATCCAAGAGACCCAGTACTTC CASRGLAGRIQETQYF
TRBJ2-1 TRBV4-1 TRBD1 17 . TGCGCCAGCAGCCTACTTGCGGGACAGGGGGCATACAATGAGCAGTTCTTC CASSLLAGQGAYNEQFF
TRBJ2-1 TRBV3-1/TRBV3-2 . 11 . TGTGCCAGCAGCCTTAACAATGAGCAGTTCTTC CASSLNNEQFF
TRBJ1-1 TRBV2 . 14 . TGTGCCAGCAGTGAGTTGGGGCTGAACACTGAAGCTTTCTTT CASSELGLNTEAFF
TRBJ2-7 TRBV6-5 TRBD1 15 . TGTGCCAGCAGTAAACCGGGACAGGGTTTGTACGAGCAGTACTTC CASSKPGQGLYEQYF
TRBJ2-3 TRBV9 TRBD1 18 . TGTGCCAGCAGCGTGATTCGGGGACAGATATCTAGCACAGATACGCAGTATTTT CASSVIRGQISSTDTQYF
TRBJ2-5 TRBV10-3 TRBD1 15 . TGTGCCATCAGTTCAGCAGGGGGCATCGGGGAGACCCAGTACTTC CAISSAGGIGETQYF